This TCR beta chain was sequenced during a study of T cell responses to AZD1222 COVID-19 vaccine. Overall study results and limits: Nearly half of spike-specific TCRs reportedly target variant regions that are unmutated in the B.1.351 and B.1.1.7 variants. Repertoire samples came only from after the peak T cell response. The donor cohort was predominantly white British with a female majority, and clonal diversity may have been underestimated.

TCRdb's copy holds only in-frame clones and misses some; the assay was immunoSEQ multiplex PCR. The sample holds around 130,000 clones; 80% to 90% are singletons and the top ten take approximately 8.8%. This CDR3 spans 13 amino acids. The V and J ends lost 5 bases and 0 bases respectively, with 5 bases between them. From germline, CDR1 is SGHTA and CDR2 FQGTGA. With regard to this clone: Its specificity is not known.

This receptor was obtained from an adult who received the AZD1222 COVID-19 vaccine. The chain uses TRBV7-3 and TRBJ1-5; D is ambiguous. The sample was peripheral blood, taken 28 days after the second AZD1222 dose. The CDR3: CASSQDSNQPQHF. CDR3 bases: TGTGCCAGCAGCCAGGATAGCAATCAGCCCCAGCATTTT.